The clone carrying this T cell receptor (beta chain) was seen once. Sequenced by immunoSEQ multiplex PCR; TCRdb stores in-frame clones only, minus some. Among over a million clones listed, 70% to 80% were seen once. The data are from a study of shared clonotypes between healthy human individuals. The sample taken for sequencing was memory CD4+ T cells from PBMCs. Subset in this sample: CD45RA-negative fraction. The TCR was taken from a man aged 18 to 29 in good health. Some clones in this sample may be carry-over from other donors' samples.

As DNA, the CDR3 is TGCGCCAGCACCGGGACTAGCGGTTACAATGAGCAGTTCTTC. Translation gives CASTGTSGYNEQFF. The chain joins TRBV5-1 to TRBJ2-1; 11 bases are a match to TRBD2. Germline V gives CDR1 SGHRS, CDR2 YFSETQ. V trimming: 6 bases; J trimming: 4 bases; junction bases outside the gene matches: 3. CDR3 size: 14 residues.